This T cell receptor beta chain comes out of a study of blood T cell repertoires in COVID-19. As for the study in general: PBMCs, B-cell-depleted T cells, or T cells were the source of the cDNA or gDNA that made up the material.

Sequencing was performed with immunoSEQ multiplex PCR; in TCRdb, only in-frame clones are kept and a portion is missing. Of roughly 99,000 clones in the sample, about 89% were seen once. Germline CDR1 and CDR2: LGHNA and YSLEER. CDR3 length equals 15 residues. V gave up 4 bases and J gave up 0 bases; unmatched junction bases: 4. This chain connects TRBV4-3 to TRBJ1-1; 8 bases match TRBD1. Source material: peripheral blood. The sequence was obtained from a middle-aged man with active or convalescent COVID-19. CDR3 bases: TGCGCCAGCAGCCCTGGACAGGGAATGAACACTGAAGCTTTCTTT. Amino acid sequence: CASSPGQGMNTEAFF.